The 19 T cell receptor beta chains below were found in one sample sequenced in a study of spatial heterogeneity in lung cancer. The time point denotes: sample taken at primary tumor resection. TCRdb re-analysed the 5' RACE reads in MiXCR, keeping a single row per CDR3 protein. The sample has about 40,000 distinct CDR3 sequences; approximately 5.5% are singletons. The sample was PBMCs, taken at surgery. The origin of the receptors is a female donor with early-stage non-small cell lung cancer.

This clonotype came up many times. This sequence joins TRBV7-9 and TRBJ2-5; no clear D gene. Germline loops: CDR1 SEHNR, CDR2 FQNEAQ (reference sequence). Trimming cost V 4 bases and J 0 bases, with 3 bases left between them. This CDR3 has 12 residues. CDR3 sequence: CASSWYQETQYF. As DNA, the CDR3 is TGTGCCAGCAGCTGGTACCAAGAGACCCAGTACTTC.

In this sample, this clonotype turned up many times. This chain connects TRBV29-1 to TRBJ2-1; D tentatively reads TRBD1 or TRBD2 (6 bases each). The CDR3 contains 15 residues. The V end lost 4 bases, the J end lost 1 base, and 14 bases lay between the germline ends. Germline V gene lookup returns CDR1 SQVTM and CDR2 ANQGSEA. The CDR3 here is CSVAGALESYNEQFF. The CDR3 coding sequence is TGCAGCGTTGCGGGGGCACTGGAGTCCTACAATGAGCAGTTCTTC.

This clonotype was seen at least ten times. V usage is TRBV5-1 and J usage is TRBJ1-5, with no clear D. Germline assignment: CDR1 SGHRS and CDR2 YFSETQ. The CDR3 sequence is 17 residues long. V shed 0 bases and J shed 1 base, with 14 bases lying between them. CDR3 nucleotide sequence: TGCGCCAGCAGCTTGGTACCCTCTTACTCGAGCAATCAGCCCCAGCATTTT. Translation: CASSLVPSYSSNQPQHF.

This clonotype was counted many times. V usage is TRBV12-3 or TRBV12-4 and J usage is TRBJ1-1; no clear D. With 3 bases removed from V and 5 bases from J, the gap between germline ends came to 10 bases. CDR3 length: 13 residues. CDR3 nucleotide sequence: TGTGCCAGCAGTTTGGACCTGGGGACTGAAGCTTTCTTT. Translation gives CASSLDLGTEAFF.

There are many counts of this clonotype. CDR3 amino acids: CASSRAGEGTEAFF. CDR3 bases: TGTGCCAGCTCGAGGGCCGGGGAGGGCACTGAAGCTTTCTTT. The V call is TRBV25-1, the J call TRBJ1-1, with D hard to call. Germline-derived CDR1 and CDR2 are MGHDK and SYGVNS. Trimming took 8 bases from V and 4 from J, leaving 17 bases between them. The CDR3 spans 14 residues.

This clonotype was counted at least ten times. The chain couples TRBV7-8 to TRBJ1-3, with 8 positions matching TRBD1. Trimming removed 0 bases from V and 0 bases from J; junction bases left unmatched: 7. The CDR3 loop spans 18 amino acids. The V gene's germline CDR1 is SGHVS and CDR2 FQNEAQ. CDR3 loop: CASSLALRQGSSGNTIYF. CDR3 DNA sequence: TGTGCCAGCAGCTTAGCGCTGCGACAGGGGAGCTCTGGAAACACCATATATTTT.

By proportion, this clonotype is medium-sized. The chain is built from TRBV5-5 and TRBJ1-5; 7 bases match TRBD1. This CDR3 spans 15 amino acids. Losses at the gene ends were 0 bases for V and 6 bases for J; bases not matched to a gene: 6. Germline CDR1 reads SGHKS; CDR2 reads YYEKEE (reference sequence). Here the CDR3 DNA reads TGTGCCAGCAGCTTGGAGAGACAGGGAACTCAGCCCCAGCATTTT. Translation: CASSLERQGTQPQHF.

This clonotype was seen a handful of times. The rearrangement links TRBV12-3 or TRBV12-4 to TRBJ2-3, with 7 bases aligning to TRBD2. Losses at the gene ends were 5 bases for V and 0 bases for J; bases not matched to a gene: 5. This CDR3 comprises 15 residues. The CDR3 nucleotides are TGTGCCAGCAGTCAAGCGGGGTCTAGCACAGATACGCAGTATTTT. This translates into CASSQAGSSTDTQYF.

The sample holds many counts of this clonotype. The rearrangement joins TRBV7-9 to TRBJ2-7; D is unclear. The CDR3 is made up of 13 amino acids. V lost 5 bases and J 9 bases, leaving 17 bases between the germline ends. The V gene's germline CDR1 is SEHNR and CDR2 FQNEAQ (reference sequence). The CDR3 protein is CASSPSMWGGQYF. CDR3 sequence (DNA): TGTGCCAGCAGCCCCTCAATGTGGGGTGGGCAGTACTTC.

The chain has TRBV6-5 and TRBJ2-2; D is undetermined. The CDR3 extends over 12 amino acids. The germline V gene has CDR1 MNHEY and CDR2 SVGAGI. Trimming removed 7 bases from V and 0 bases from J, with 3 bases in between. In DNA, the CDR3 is TGTGCCAGCACTTCGAACACCGGGGAGCTGTTTTTT. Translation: CASTSNTGELFF.

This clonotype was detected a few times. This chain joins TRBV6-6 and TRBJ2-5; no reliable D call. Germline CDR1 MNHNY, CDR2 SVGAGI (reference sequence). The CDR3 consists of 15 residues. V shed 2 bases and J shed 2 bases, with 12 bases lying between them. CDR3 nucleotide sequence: TGTGCCAGCAGTTACATAGTCATGCTACAAGAGACCCAGTACTTC. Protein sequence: CASSYIVMLQETQYF.

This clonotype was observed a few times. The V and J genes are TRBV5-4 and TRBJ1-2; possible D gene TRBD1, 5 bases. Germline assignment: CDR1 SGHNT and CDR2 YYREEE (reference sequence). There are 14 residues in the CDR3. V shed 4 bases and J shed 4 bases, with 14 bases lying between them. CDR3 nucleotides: TGTGCCAGCAGCGGCCGGGACCTAATCTATGGCTACACCTTC. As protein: CASSGRDLIYGYTF.

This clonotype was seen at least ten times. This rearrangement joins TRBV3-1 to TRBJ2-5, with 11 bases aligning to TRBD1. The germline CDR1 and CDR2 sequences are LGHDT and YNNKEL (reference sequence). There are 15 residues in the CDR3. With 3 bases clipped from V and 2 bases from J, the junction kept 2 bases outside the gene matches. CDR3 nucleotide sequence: TGTGCCAGCAGCCAGGACAGGGGGCGGCAAGAGACCCAGTACTTC. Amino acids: CASSQDRGRQETQYF.

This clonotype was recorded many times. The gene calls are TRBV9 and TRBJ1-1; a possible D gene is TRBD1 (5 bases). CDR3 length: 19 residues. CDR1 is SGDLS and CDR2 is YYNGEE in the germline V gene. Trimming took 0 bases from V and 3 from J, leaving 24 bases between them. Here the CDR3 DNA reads TGTGCCAGCAGCGTAGAGGCAGATATGGGGGACGTACGATACACTGAAGCTTTCTTT. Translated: CASSVEADMGDVRYTEAFF. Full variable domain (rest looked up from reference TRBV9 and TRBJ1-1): DSGVTQTPKHLITATGQRVTLRCSPRSGDLSVYWYQQSLDQGLQFLIQYYNGEERAKGNILERFSAQQFPDLHSELNLSSLELGDSALYFCASSVEADMGDVRYTEAFFGQGTRLTVV.

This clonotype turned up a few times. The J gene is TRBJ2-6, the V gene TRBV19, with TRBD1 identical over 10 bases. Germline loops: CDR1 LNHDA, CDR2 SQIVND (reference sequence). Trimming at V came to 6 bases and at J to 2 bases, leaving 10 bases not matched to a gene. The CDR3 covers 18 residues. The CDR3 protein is CASSESTGGVAGANVLTF. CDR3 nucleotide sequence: TGTGCCAGTAGCGAATCGACAGGGGGCGTTGCTGGGGCCAACGTCCTGACTTTC.

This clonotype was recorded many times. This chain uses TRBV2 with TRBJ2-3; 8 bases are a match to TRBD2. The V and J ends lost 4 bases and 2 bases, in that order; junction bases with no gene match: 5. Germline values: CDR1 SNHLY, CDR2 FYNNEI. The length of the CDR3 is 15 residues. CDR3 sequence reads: CASSVKRGFTDTQYF. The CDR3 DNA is TGTGCCAGCAGTGTTAAGCGGGGGTTCACAGATACGCAGTATTTT. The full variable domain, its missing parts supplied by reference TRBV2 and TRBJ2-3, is EPEVTQTPSHQVTQMGQEVILRCVPISNHLYFYWYRQILGQKVEFLVSFYNNEISEKSEIFDDQFSVERPDGSNFTLKIRSTKLEDSAMYFCASSVKRGFTDTQYFGPGTRLTVL.

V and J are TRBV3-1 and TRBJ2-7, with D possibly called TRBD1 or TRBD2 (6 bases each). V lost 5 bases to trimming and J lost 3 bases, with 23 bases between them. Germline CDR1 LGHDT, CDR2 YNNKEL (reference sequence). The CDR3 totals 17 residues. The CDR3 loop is CASSSRVVGGLHYEQYF. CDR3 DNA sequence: TGTGCCAGCAGCTCAAGAGTGGTGGGGGGCCTCCACTACGAGCAGTACTTC.

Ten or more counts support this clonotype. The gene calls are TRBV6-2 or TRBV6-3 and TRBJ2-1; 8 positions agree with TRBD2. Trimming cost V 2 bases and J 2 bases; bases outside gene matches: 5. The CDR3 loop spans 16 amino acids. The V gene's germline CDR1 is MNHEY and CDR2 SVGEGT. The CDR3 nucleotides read TGTGCCAGCAGTTACCCCGGGGGGGCCCCCTACAATGAGCAGTTCTTC. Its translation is CASSYPGGAPYNEQFF.

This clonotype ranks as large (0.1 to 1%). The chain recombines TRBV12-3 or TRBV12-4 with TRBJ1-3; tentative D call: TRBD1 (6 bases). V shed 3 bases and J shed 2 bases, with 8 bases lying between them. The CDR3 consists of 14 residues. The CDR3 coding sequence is TGTGCCAGCAGTTTCGCAGGGGCTGGAAACACCATATATTTT. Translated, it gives CASSFAGAGNTIYF.